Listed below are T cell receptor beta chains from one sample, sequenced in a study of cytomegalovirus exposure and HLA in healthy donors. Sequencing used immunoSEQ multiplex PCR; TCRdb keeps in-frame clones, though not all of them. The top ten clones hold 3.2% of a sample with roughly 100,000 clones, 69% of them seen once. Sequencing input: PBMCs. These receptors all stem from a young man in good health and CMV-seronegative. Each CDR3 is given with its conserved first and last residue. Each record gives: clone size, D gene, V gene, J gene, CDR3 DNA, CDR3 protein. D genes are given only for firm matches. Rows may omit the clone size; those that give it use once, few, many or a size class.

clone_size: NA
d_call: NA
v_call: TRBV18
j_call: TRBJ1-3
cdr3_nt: TGTGCCAGCTCAAGCGACAGGGGAAACACCATATATTTT
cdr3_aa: CASSSDRGNTIYF

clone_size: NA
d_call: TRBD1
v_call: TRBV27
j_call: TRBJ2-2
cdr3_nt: TGTGCCAGCAGTAGCGACCGGGACAGGGGGCAGGTCGGGGAGCTGTTTTTT
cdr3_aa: CASSSDRDRGQVGELFF

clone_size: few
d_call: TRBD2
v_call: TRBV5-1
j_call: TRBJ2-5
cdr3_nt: TGCGCCAGCAGCGCTATTAGCGGGCCGCAAGAGACCCAGTACTTC
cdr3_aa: CASSAISGPQETQYF

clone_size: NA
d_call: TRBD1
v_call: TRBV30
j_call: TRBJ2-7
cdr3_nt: TGTGCCTGGAGTCCTTTGACAGGGGGATACTACGAGCAGTACTTC
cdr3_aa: CAWSPLTGGYYEQYF

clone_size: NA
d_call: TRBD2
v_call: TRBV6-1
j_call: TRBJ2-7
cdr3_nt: TGTGCCAGCAGGGGGGGGAGGTCCTACGAGCAGTACTTC
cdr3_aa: CASRGGRSYEQYF

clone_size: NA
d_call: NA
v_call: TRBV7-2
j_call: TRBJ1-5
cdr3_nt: TGTGCCAGCAGCTTAGCGTCTACTAGCAATCAGCCCCAGCATTTT
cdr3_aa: CASSLASTSNQPQHF

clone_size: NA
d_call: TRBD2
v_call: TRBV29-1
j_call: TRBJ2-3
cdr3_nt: TGCAGCGTTGTTAGCGGGAGTACAGATACGCAGTATTTT
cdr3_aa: CSVVSGSTDTQYF

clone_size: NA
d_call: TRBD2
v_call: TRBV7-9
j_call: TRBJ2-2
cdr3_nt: TGTGCCAGCAGCTACTTAGCGGGATCTACCGGGGAGCTGTTTTTT
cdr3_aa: CASSYLAGSTGELFF

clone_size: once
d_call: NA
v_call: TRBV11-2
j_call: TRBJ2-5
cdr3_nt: TGTGCCAGCAGCGTCAGGCCTCCCGTTTCGGAGACCCAGTACTTC
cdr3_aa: CASSVRPPVSETQYF

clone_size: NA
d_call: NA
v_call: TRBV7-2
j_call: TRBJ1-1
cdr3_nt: TGTGCCAGCAGCTTAGAGGTCAGGGCTTACCCTGAAGCTTTCTTT
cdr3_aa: CASSLEVRAYPEAFF

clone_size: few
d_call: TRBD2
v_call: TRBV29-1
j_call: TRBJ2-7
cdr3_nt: TGCAGCGTTTCCTCCGGGACTAGCGGGAAGGGGAGCGAGCAGTACTTC
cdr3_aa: CSVSSGTSGKGSEQYF

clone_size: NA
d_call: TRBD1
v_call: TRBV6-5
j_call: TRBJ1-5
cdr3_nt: TGTGCCAGCAGGGAATATGGGACAGGGAGTCAGCCCCAGCATTTT
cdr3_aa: CASREYGTGSQPQHF

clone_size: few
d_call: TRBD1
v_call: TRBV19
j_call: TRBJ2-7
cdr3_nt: TGTGCCAGTAGTACCCGGGACAGGTACGAGCAGTACTTC
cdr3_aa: CASSTRDRYEQYF

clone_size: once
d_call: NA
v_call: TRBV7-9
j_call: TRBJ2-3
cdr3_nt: TGTGCCAGCAGCTCTCAAGCGGCCCACACAGATACGCAGTATTTT
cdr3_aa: CASSSQAAHTDTQYF

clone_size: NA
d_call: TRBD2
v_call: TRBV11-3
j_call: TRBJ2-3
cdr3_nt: TGTGCCAGCAGCATAGTGGCGGGAGGTTCTACAGATACGCAGTATTTT
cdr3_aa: CASSIVAGGSTDTQYF

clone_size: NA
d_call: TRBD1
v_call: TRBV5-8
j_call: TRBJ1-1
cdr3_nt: TGTGCCAGCAGCTTGCGATTCGGGACAGTGAACACTGAAGCTTTCTTT
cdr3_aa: CASSLRFGTVNTEAFF

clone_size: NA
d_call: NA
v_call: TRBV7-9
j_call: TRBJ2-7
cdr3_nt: TGTGCCAGCAGCTCACCCCGGAGGTTTGGGCAGACGGCGGCCTACGAGCAGTACTTC
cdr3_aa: CASSSPRRFGQTAAYEQYF

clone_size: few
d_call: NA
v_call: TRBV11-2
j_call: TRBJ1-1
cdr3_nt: TGTGCCAGCAGGACGCGGGCGAACACTGAAGCTTTCTTT
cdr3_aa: CASRTRANTEAFF

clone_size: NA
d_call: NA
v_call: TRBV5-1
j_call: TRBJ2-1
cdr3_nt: TGCGCCAGCAGCTTAAGACCCGACACCTACAATGAGCAGTTCTTC
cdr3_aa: CASSLRPDTYNEQFF

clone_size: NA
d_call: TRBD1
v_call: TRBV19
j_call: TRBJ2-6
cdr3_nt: TGTGCCCGAGCGGACAGGCAGTCTCTTGGGGCCAACGTCCTGACTTTC
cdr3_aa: CARADRQSLGANVLTF

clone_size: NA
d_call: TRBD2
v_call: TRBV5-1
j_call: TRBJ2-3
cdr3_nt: TGCGCCAGCAGCTTGGCTAGCGGTTACACAGATACGCAGTATTTT
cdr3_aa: CASSLASGYTDTQYF

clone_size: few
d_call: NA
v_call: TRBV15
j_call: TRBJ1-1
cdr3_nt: TGTGCCACCAGCAGGGTAAGACAGGAGAGGGCTTTCTTT
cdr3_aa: CATSRVRQERAFF

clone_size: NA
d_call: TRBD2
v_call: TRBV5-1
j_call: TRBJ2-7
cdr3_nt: TGCGCCAGCAGCTTGGGTCTAGCGGGCAGGACCTACGAGCAGTACTTC
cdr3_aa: CASSLGLAGRTYEQYF

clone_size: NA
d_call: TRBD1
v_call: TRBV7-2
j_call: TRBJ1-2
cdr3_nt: TGTGCCAGCAGCTCTACAGGGGGCTCCTATGGCTACACCTTC
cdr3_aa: CASSSTGGSYGYTF

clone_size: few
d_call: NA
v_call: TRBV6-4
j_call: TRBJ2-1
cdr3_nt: TGTGCCAGCAGTGACGATTTTAGCCGGAGTGAGCTAAGAGAGCAGTTCTTC
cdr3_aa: CASSDDFSRSELREQFF

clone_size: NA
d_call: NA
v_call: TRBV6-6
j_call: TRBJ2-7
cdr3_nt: TGTGCCAGCAGCCTAGGAGGTAGTTCCTACGAGCAGTACTTC
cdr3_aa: CASSLGGSSYEQYF

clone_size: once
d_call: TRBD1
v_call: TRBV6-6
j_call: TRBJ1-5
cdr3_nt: TGTGCCAGCAGTTACGGCACAGGGGGTGAGAATCAGCCCCAGCATTTT
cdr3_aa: CASSYGTGGENQPQHF

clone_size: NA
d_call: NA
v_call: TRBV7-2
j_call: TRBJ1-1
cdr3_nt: TGTGCCAGCAGCTCTAGTTGGACTGAAGCTTTCTTT
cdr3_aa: CASSSSWTEAFF

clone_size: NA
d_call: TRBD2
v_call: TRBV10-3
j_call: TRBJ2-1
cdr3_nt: TGTGCCATCAAGACTAGCGGGAGTCCCGGTGAGCAGTTCTTC
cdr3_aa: CAIKTSGSPGEQFF

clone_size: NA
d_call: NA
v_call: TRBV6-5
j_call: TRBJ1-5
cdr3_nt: TGTGCCAGCAGCCCCGTTGTCAATCAGCCCCAGCATTTT
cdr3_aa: CASSPVVNQPQHF

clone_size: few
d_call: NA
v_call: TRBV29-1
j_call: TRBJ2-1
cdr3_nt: TGCAGCGTGGACCGGGACATTAACAATGAGCAGTTCTTC
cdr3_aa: CSVDRDINNEQFF

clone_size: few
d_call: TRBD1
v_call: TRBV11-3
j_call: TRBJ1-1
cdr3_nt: TGTGCCAGCAGTTCAGGACAGGGAGATCACACTGAAGCTTTCTTT
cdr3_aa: CASSSGQGDHTEAFF

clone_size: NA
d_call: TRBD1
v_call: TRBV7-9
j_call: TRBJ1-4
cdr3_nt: TGTGCCAGCAGCCGATCGGGACAGGCTAATGAAAAACTGTTTTTT
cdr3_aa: CASSRSGQANEKLFF

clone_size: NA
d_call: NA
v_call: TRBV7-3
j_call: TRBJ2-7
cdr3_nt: TGTGCCAGCAGCTTAGAACCAACCTACCTTTCCTACGAGCAGTACTTC
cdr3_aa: CASSLEPTYLSYEQYF

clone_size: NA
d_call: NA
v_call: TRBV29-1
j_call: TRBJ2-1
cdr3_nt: TGCAGCGTTGATCTCACAACTGAGCAGTTCTTC
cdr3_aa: CSVDLTTEQFF

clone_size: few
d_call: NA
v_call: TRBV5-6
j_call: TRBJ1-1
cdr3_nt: TGTGCCAGCAGCTGGAGACAAACAGGATTCTCTGAAGCTTTCTTT
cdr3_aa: CASSWRQTGFSEAFF

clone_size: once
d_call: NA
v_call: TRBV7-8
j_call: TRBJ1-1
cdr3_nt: TGTGCCAGCAACCAACAGATGAACACTGAAGCTTTCTTT
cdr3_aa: CASNQQMNTEAFF

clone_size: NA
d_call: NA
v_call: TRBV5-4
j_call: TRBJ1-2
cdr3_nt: TGTGCCAGCAGCCCACCTCTGGCAGGTCTTAACTATGGCTACACCTTC
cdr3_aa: CASSPPLAGLNYGYTF

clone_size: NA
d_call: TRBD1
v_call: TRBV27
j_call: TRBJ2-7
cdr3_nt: TGTGCCAGCAGTTTATCGGTGGGGGACAGAGCCTCCTACGAGCAGTACTTC
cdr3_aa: CASSLSVGDRASYEQYF

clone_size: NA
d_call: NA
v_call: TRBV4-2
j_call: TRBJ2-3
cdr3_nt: TGTGCCAGCAGCCAAGCGGCAGGGACAGATACGCAGTATTTT
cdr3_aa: CASSQAAGTDTQYF

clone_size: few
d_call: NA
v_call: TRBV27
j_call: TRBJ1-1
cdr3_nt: TGTGCCAGCGGGGTCCCCGGGAGGTCTGAAGCTTTCTTT
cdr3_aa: CASGVPGRSEAFF

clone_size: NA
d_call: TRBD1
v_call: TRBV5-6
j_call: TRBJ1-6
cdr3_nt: TGTGCCAGCACCTTGGGACAGAACAATTCACCCCTCCACTTT
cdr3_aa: CASTLGQNNSPLHF

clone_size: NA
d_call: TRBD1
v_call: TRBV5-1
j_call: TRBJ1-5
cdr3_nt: TGCGCCAGCAGCCAACAGGGGGGCAATCAGCCCCAGCATTTT
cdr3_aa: CASSQQGGNQPQHF